This TCR beta chain emerged from a study of blood T cell repertoires in COVID-19. Study-level information: Researchers got acute and convalescent COVID-19 samples from the United States, Italy and Spain.

Assay used: immunoSEQ multiplex PCR; TCRdb lists only in-frame clones, some missing. This table has hundreds of thousands of clones, over 75% appearing once. CDR1 and CDR2 (germline): SGHRS, YFSETQ. The CDR3 has 15 amino acids. With V trimmed by 4 bases and J by 7 bases, 9 bases remained unmatched. The sequence derives from a man aged 45 to 65 with acute or convalescent COVID-19. V and J are TRBV5-1 and TRBJ1-5, with 9 bases fitting TRBD1. The sequenced sample consisted of peripheral blood. The CDR3 DNA reads TGCGCCAGCAGCCCCGGGACAGGGAGAAGACAGCCCCAGCATTTT. It encodes CASSPGTGRRQPQHF.